Listed below are T cell receptor beta chains from one sample, sequenced in a study of blood T cell repertoires in COVID-19. Libraries were prepared by immunoSEQ multiplex PCR; TCRdb keeps only in-frame clonotypes and omits some of them. The sample contains approximately 380,000 clones, about 89% of which appear only once. The sample was PBMCs or T cells enriched from blood (not recorded which). These receptors all come from a woman aged 40 to 55 who had been exposed to COVID-19. Both conserved end residues are part of each CDR3. Each record gives: D gene, V gene, J gene, CDR3 protein, CDR3 DNA. A D gene is named only where the DNA matches it firmly.

>-|TRBV18|TRBJ1-2
CASSPVDLPANYGYTF
TGTGCCAGCTCACCCGTCGACTTGCCAGCTAACTATGGCTACACCTTC
>TRBD1|TRBV19|TRBJ1-2
CASSPPRDRVFYGYTF
TGTGCCAGTAGCCCGCCGCGGGACAGGGTTTTCTATGGCTACACCTTC
>-|TRBV18|TRBJ1-1
CASSPRRGSETEAFF
TGTGCCAGCTCACCACGGCGAGGGAGTGAGACTGAAGCTTTCTTT
>-|TRBV19|TRBJ1-1
CASSLLTDMNTEAFF
TGTGCCAGTAGTCTGTTGACAGACATGAACACTGAAGCTTTCTTT
>TRBD1|TRBV30|TRBJ1-3
CAWGTGTGNTIYF
TGTGCCTGGGGGACAGGCACTGGAAACACCATATATTTT
>TRBD1|TRBV11-3|TRBJ2-2
CASSPQGAVTGELFF
TGTGCCAGCAGCCCTCAGGGGGCGGTCACCGGGGAGCTGTTTTTT
>-|TRBV18|TRBJ1-5
CASSTVTGKNQPQHF
TGTGCCAGCTCGACGGTTACAGGAAAAAATCAGCCCCAGCATTTT
>-|TRBV18|TRBJ1-2
CASSPVKEDVGYTF
TGTGCCAGCTCACCCGTGAAAGAGGATGTTGGCTACACCTTC
>-|TRBV9|TRBJ2-3
CASTFDGGRTDTQYF
TGTGCCAGCACATTCGATGGCGGAAGAACAGATACGCAGTATTTT
>TRBD1|TRBV5-1|TRBJ2-7
CASSFNDDRVYEQYF
TGCGCCAGCAGCTTCAACGATGACAGGGTCTACGAGCAGTACTTC
>TRBD1|TRBV3-1/TRBV3-2|TRBJ1-1
CASRGQGITEAFF
TGTGCCAGCAGAGGACAGGGAATAACTGAAGCTTTCTTT
>TRBD2|TRBV7-8|TRBJ2-3
CASSLSGYGGRASDTQYF
TGTGCCAGCAGCTTATCGGGTTATGGCGGGAGGGCCAGTGATACGCAGTATTTT
>-|TRBV24-1|TRBJ1-2
CATSDFGANYGYTF
TGTGCCACCAGTGATTTCGGAGCTAACTATGGCTACACCTTC
>TRBD1|TRBV5-7|TRBJ1-1
CASSPDGGTGHEAFF
TGTGCCAGCAGCCCTGACGGAGGGACAGGGCATGAAGCTTTCTTT
>TRBD1|TRBV19|TRBJ1-2
CASIARDRVRNGYTF
TGTGCCAGTATCGCCCGGGACAGGGTAAGGAATGGCTACACCTTC
>-|TRBV5-1|TRBJ1-3
CASSLDRASGNTIYF
TGCGCCAGCAGCTTGGACAGGGCCTCTGGAAACACCATATATTTT
>-|TRBV6-5|TRBJ1-6
CASAVGHRSPLHF
TGTGCCAGCGCCGTCGGACATAGATCACCCCTCCACTTT
>-|TRBV19|TRBJ1-2
CASSISHTATNYGYTF
TGTGCCAGTAGTATATCACATACCGCAACTAACTATGGCTACACCTTC
>-|TRBV7-9|TRBJ1-2
CASSYPSDGYTF
TGTGCCAGCTCGTATCCCTCCGATGGCTACACCTTC
>-|TRBV30|TRBJ1-2
CAWSWGDGYTF
TGTGCCTGGTCATGGGGGGATGGCTACACCTTC
>-|TRBV7-2|TRBJ2-2
CASKTGSGNTGELFF
TGTGCCAGCAAAACCGGGTCGGGGAACACCGGGGAGCTGTTTTTT
>TRBD1|TRBV6-1|TRBJ1-2
CASSAGTALSWYGYTF
TGTGCCAGCAGTGCCGGGACAGCGCTGAGCTGGTATGGCTACACCTTC
>-|TRBV5-4|TRBJ2-3
CASSYGQGRTDTQYF
TGTGCCAGCAGCTACGGTCAGGGGCGCACAGATACGCAGTATTTT
>TRBD1|TRBV2|TRBJ2-5
CASKMGQGIVETQYF
TGTGCCAGCAAGATGGGACAGGGCATAGTAGAGACCCAGTACTTC